This T cell receptor beta chain was sequenced during a study of blood T cell repertoires in COVID-19. V lost 0 bases, J lost 4 bases, and 18 bases stayed unmatched. The length of the CDR3 is 20 residues. Germline V lookup: CDR1 SGHRS, CDR2 YFSETQ. Here immunoSEQ multiplex PCR was the method, and the copy in TCRdb shows in-frame clones only, minus some. The sample lists about 120,000 clones; about 88% were seen once. Sequencing used peripheral blood. The origin of this receptor is a man aged 40-55 years with acute or convalescent COVID-19. The chain links TRBV5-1 to TRBJ2-3; 9 nucleotides align to TRBD2. CDR3 amino acids: CASSLGPAGGMFGAPDTQYF. CDR3 bases: TGCGCCAGCAGCTTGGGACCAGCGGGGGGCATGTTCGGGGCCCCAGATACGCAGTATTTT.